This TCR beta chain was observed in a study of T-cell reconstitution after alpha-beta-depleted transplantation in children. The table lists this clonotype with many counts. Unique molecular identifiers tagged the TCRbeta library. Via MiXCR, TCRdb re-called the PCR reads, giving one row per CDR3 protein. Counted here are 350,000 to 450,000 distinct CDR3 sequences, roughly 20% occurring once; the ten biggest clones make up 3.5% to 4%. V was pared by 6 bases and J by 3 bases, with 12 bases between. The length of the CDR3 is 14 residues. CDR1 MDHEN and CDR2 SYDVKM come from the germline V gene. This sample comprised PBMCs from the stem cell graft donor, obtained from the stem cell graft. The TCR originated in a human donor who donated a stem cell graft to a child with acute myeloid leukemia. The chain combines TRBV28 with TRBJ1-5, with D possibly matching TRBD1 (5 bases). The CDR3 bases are TGTGCCAGCAGGCCATCGGGACTCAATCAGCCCCAGCATTTT. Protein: CASRPSGLNQPQHF.